The TCR beta chain described here comes from a study of early T cells in non-severe SARS-CoV-2 infection. Overall study context: From unsorted whole blood, bulk RNA was sequenced, and the chains remained unpaired.

Study-wide points: Matching against VDJdb likely underestimated virus-specific expansions, favoring anti-spike CD8.

Unique molecular identifiers were affixed to single, distinct cDNA molecules. MiXCR, run by TCRdb on the 5' RACE reads, gives a single entry per CDR3 protein. This table holds some 97,000 distinct CDR3 sequences, 11% found once. This clonotype came up a few times. Antigen: not known. The CDR3 extends over 15 amino acids. CDR1 is SEHNR, CDR2 FQNEAQ, per germline (reference sequence). Losses at the gene ends were 5 bases for V and 3 bases for J; bases not matched to a gene: 10. V usage is TRBV7-9 and J usage is TRBJ2-7, with 7 bases identical to TRBD2. This sample comprised whole blood, obtained at baseline. The source of this sequence is an adult who was a healthcare worker with PCR-confirmed SARS-CoV-2 infection or an uninfected control (not recorded which). The CDR3 DNA is TGTGCCAGCAGCGCAACCCTAGCGGCGGGCTACGAGCAGTACTTC. Its protein is CASSATLAAGYEQYF.